This TCR beta chain was observed in a study of T cells of healthy individuals. In TCRdb, the 5' RACE reads were re-called with MiXCR into one record per CDR3 protein. The sample lists approximately 100,000 distinct CDR3 sequences, 17% occurring once. This TCR was sampled from a human donor in good health.

The CDR3 DNA sequence: TGTGCCAGCTCCAGGGGGCCGGGTCAGCCCCAGCATTTT. It is translated as CASSRGPGQPQHF. The chain links TRBV12-3 or TRBV12-4 to TRBJ1-5, with 8 bases that match TRBD1. The V and J ends lost 8 bases and 6 bases, in that order; junction bases with no gene match: 6. The CDR3 runs 13 residues.